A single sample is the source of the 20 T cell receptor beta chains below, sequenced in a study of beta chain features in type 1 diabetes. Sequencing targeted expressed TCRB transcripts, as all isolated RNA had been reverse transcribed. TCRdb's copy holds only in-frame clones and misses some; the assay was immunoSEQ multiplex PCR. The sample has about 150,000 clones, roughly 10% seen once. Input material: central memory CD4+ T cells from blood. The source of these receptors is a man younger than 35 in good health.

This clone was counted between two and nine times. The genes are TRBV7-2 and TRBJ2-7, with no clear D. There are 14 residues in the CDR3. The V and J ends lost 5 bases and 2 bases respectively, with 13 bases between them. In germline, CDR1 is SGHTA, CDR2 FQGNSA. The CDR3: CASSQPPRTYEQYF. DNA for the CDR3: TGTGCCAGCAGCCAACCCCCGAGGACCTACGAGCAGTACTTC.

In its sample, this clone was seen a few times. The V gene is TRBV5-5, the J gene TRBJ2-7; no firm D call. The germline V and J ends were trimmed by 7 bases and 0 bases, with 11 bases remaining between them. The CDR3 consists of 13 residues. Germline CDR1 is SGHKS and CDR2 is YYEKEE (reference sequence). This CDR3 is CASRLTYSYEQYF. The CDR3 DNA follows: TGTGCCAGCCGACTGACGTACTCCTACGAGCAGTACTTC.

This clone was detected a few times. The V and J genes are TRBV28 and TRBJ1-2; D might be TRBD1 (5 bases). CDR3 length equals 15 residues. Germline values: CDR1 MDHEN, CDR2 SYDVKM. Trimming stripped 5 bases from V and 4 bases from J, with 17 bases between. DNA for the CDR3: TGTGCCAGCAGTCCGGGGGACGCTAGCTTCTATGGCTACACCTTC. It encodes CASSPGDASFYGYTF.

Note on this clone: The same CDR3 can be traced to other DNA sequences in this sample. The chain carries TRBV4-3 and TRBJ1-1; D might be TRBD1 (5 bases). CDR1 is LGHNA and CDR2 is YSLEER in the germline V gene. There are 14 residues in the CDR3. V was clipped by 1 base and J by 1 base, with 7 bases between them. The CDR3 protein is CASSQGQTNTEAFF. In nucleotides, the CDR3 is TGCGCCAGCAGCCAAGGACAGACGAACACTGAAGCTTTCTTT.

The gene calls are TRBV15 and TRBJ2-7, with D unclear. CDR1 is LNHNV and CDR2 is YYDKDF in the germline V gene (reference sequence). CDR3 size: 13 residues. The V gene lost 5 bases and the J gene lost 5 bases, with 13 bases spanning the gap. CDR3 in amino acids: CATSLGKKDEQYF. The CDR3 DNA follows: TGTGCCACCAGCCTGGGCAAAAAAGACGAGCAGTACTTC. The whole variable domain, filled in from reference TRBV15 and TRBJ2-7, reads DAMVIQNPRYQVTQFGKPVTLSCSQTLNHNVMYWYQQKSSQAPKLLFHYYDKDFNNEADTPDNFQSRRPNTSFCFLDIRSPGLGDTAMYLCATSLGKKDEQYFGPGTRLTVT.

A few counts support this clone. This CDR3 is CASSPGQGNQPQHF. CDR3 in DNA: TGTGCCAGCAGCCCTGGACAGGGAAATCAGCCCCAGCATTTT. The gene calls are TRBV7-2 and TRBJ1-5; TRBD1 matches 8 bases. The germline CDR1 and CDR2 sequences are SGHTA and FQGNSA. This CDR3 spans 14 amino acids. J was trimmed by 4 bases and V by 5 bases; bases with no gene match: 4.

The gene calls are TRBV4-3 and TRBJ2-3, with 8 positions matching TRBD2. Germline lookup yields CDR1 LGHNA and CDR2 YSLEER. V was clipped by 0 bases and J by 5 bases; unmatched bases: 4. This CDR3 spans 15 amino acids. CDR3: CASSQDAGGKDTQYF. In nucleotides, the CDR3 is TGCGCCAGCAGCCAAGATGCGGGAGGTAAAGATACGCAGTATTTT.

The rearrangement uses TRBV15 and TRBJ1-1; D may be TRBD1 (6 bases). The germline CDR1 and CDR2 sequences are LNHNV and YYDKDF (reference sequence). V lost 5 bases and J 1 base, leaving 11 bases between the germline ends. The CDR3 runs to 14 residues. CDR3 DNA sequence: TGTGCCACCAGCCGGGACACCAAGAACACTGAAGCTTTCTTT. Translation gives CATSRDTKNTEAFF.

CDR3 coding DNA: TGTGCCAGCAGCTTAGGTGGTACGGGCAATCAGCCCCAGCATTTT. Amino acids: CASSLGGTGNQPQHF. This chain joins TRBV7-8 and TRBJ1-5; D is unresolved. V lost 1 base and J lost 2, with 9 bases in between. The CDR3 runs to 15 residues. CDR1 and CDR2 from the germline V gene are SGHVS and FQNEAQ.

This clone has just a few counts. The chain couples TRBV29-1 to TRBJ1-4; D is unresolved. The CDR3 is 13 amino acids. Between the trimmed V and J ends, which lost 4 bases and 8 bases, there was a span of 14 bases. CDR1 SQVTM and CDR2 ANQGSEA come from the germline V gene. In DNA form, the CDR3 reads TGCAGCGTTGGTAGCCCCAAGGCGGAAAAACTGTTTTTT. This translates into CSVGSPKAEKLFF.

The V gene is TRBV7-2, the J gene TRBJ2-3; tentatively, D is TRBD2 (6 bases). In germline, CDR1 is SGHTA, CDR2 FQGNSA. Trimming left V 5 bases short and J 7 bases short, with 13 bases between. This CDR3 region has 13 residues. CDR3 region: CASSGEARNTQYF. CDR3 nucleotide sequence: TGTGCCAGCAGCGGGGAGGCAAGAAATACGCAGTATTTT. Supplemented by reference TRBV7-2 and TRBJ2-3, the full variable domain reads GAGVSQSPSNKVTEKGKDVELRCDPISGHTALYWYRQSLGQGLEFLIYFQGNSAPDKSGLPSDRFSAERTGGSVSTLTIQRTQQEDSAVYLCASSGEARNTQYFGPGTRLTVL.

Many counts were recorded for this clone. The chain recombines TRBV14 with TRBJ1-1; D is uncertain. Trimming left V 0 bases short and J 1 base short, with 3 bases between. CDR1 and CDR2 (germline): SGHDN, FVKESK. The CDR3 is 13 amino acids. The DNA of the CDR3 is TGTGCCAGCAGCCAAGATCAGAACACTGAAGCTTTCTTT. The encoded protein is CASSQDQNTEAFF. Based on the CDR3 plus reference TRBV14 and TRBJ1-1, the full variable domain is EAGVTQFPSHSVIEKGQTVTLRCDPISGHDNLYWYRRVMGKEIKFLLHFVKESKQDESGMPNNRFLAERTGGTYSTLKVQPAELEDSGVYFCASSQDQNTEAFFGQGTRLTVV.

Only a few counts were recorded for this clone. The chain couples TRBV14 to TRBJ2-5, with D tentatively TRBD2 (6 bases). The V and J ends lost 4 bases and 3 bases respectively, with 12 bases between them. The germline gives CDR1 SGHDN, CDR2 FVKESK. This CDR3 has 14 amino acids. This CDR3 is CASSPPGVEETQYF. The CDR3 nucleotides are TGTGCCAGCAGCCCCCCGGGAGTCGAAGAGACCCAGTACTTC.

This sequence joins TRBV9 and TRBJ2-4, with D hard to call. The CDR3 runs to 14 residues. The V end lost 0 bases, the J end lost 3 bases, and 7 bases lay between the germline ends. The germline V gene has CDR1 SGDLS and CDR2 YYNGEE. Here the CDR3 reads CASSVGQDKNIQYF. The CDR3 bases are TGTGCCAGCAGCGTAGGGCAGGACAAAAACATTCAGTACTTC.

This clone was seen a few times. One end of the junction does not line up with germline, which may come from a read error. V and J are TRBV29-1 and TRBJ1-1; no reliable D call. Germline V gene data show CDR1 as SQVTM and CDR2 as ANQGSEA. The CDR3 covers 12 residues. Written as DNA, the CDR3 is TGTGTAGCCGGGTCAGCTTGGGGTGAAGCTTTCTTT. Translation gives CVAGSAWGEAFF.

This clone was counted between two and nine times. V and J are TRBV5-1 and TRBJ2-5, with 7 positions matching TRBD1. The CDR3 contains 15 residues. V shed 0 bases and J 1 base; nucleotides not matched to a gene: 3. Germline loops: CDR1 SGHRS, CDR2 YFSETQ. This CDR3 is CASSLDGTVQETQYF. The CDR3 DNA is TGCGCCAGCAGCTTGGATGGGACAGTCCAAGAGACCCAGTACTTC.

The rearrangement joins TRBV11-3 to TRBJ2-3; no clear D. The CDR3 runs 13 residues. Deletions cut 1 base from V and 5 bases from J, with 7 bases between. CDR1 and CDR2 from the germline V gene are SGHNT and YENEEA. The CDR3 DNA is TGTGCCAGCAGCTTAGTAGCCCTAGATACGCAGTATTTT. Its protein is CASSLVALDTQYF.

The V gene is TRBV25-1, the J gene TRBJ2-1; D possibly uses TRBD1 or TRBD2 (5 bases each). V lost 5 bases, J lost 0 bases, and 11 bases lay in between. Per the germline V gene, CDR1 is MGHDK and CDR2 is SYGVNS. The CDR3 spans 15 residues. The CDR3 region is CASSRGGSSYNEQFF. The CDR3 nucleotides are TGTGCCAGCAGTCGGGGCGGAAGCTCCTACAATGAGCAGTTCTTC. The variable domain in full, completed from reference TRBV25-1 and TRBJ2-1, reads EADIYQTPRYLVIGTGKKITLECSQTMGHDKMYWYQQDPGMELHLIHYSYGVNSTEKGDLSSESTVSRIRTEHFPLTLESARPSHTSQYLCASSRGGSSYNEQFFGPGTRLTVL.

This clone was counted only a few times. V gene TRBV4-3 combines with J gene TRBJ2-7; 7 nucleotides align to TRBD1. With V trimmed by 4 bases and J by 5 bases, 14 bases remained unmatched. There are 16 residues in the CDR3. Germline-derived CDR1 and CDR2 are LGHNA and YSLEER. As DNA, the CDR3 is TGCGCCAGCAGCCCGAAACCGGCAGGGGGTGGGAACGAGCAGTACTTC. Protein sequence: CASSPKPAGGGNEQYF.

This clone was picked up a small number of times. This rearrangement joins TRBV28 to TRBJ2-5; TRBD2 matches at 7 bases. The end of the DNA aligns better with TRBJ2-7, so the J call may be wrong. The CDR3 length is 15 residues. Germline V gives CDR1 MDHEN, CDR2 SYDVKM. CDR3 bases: TGTGCCAGCAGTCTCTTAAGGCGGGAGAGCTACGAGCAGTACTTC. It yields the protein CASSLLRRESYEQYF.